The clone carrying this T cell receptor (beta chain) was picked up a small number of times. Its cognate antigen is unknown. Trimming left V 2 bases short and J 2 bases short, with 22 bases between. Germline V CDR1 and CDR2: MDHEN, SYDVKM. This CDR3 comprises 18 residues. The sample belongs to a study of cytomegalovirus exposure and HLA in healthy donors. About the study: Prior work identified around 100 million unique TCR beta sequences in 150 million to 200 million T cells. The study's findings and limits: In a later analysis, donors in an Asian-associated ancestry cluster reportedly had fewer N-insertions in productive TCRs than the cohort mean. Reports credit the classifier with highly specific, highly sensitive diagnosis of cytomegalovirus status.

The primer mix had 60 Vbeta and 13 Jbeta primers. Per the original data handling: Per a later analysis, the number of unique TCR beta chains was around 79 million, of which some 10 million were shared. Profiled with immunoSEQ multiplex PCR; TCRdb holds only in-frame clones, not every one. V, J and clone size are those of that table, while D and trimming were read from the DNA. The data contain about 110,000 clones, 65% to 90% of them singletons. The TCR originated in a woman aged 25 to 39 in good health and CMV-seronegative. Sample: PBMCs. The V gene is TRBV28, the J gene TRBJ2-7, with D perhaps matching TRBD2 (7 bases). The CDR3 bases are TGTGCCAGCAGTTTAATATCAGTCGGGGGGCCCATACCCTACGAGCAGTACTTC. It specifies CASSLISVGGPIPYEQYF.